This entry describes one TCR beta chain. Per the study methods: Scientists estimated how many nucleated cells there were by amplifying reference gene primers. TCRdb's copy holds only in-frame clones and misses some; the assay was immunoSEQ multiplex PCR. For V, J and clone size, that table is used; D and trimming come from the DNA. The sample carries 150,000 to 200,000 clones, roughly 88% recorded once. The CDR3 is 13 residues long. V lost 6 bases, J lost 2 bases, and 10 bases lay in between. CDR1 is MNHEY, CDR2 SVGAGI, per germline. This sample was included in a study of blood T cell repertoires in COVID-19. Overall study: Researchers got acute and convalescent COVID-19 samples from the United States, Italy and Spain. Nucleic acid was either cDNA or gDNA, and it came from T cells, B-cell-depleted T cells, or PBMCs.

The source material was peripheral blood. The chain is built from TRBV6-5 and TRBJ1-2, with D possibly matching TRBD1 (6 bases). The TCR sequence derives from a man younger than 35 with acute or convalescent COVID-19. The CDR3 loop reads CASSRDRNYGYTF. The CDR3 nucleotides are TGTGCCAGCAGCCGAGACAGGAACTATGGCTACACCTTC.